This T cell receptor beta chain derives from a study of T cells in Graves' hyperthyroidism and ophthalmopathy. Study-level information: Prior to any treatment, at the point of initial diagnosis, peripheral blood was collected. Study outcomes and limitations: Most thyroid clonotypes with frequency above 0.001 were detected in blood.

Diagnosing involved the use of clinical symptoms, serum thyroxine and TRAb, thyroid ultrasound and orbital computed tomography. Extraction of PBMCs used around 9.6 ml of fresh peripheral blood. Amplification of TCR beta CDR3 regions used RNA as the template. HTBI primers were used for first-round RT-PCR of the TCR CDR3. TCRdb reprocessed the multiplex PCR reads with MiXCR, giving one entry per CDR3 protein. The profile shows some 510,000 distinct CDR3 sequences, less than 25% of them singletons. This clonotype was counted at least ten times. Its antigen is still unknown. V lost 9 bases, J lost 6 bases, and 3 bases stayed unmatched. The V gene's germline CDR1 is MNHNS and CDR2 SASEGT. The CDR3 is 12 residues long.

The rearrangement uses TRBV6-1 and TRBJ2-7, with 12 bases matching TRBD1. Sequenced input: blood. This TCR was sampled from a man aged 18 to 30 with Graves' hyperthyroidism. CDR3 bases: TGTGCCAGTCGGGACAGGGGGCTCGAGCAGTACTTC. Amino acids: CASRDRGLEQYF.